This T cell receptor (beta chain) derives from a study of CD8+ T cells in alopecia areata. Whole-study context: Oral tofacitinib (5 to 10 mg twice daily) was administered to treated patients. Study-wide results and limits: Mouse data revealed clearer TCR sharing than patient data did, a gap possibly tied to HLA.

Sequencing used cDNA as its template, made by extracting RNA and reverse transcribing it. Repertoires were generated with immunoSEQ multiplex PCR, while TCRdb's copy carries only in-frame clones and drops some. The sample consists of more than 150,000 clones, around 60% of them appearing once. With regard to this clone: Antigen specificity is unknown.

Germline V gene data show CDR1 as GTSNPN and CDR2 as SVGIG (reference sequence). This CDR3 spans 12 amino acids. The germline V and J ends were trimmed by 1 base and 7 bases, with 10 bases remaining between them. PBMCs served as the source from which CD4+ and CD8+ T cells were sorted. This specimen was CD4+ T cells sorted from blood, taken at week 0. The sequence came from a human donor with alopecia areata. The chain uses TRBV30 and TRBJ1-2; D might be TRBD1 (6 bases). The CDR3 DNA is TGTGCCTGGAGTGCCAACAGGGCTGGCTACACCTTC. Translation: CAWSANRAGYTF.